Shown below are 20 T cell receptor beta chains from a single sample sequenced in a study of cytomegalovirus exposure and HLA in healthy donors. Use of 60 Vbeta and 13 Jbeta primers characterized the PCR. Repertoires were generated with immunoSEQ multiplex PCR, while TCRdb's copy carries only in-frame clones and drops some. This sample has over 200,000 clones, with 77% found just once. The sequenced material came from PBMCs. The source is a woman aged 55-69 years in good health and CMV-seropositive.

This clone occurred a few times. The genes are TRBV2 and TRBJ1-3; 8 bases map to TRBD1. The V and J ends lost 4 bases and 1 base, in that order; junction bases with no gene match: 0. Germline V gene sequence: CDR1 SNHLY, CDR2 FYNNEI. The CDR3 is 14 residues long. The CDR3 DNA reads TGTGCCAGCAGTGGGACAGGGTCTGGAAACACCATATATTTT. This translates into CASSGTGSGNTIYF.

This clone has more than one count but fewer than ten. J is TRBJ1-1 and V is TRBV19; possible D gene TRBD1, 6 bases. This CDR3 is 14 amino acids long. The germline V and J ends were trimmed by 3 bases and 6 bases, with 14 bases remaining between them. In germline, CDR1 is LNHDA, CDR2 SQIVND (reference sequence). For the CDR3, the DNA is TGTGCCAGTAGTATCGGGGGGCGAGGGTCTGAAGCTTTCTTT. Translation: CASSIGGRGSEAFF.

The gene calls are TRBV5-1 and TRBJ2-5; D call uncertain. Trimming pared 2 bases from V and 2 bases from J, leaving 10 bases between. This CDR3 is built from 14 residues. Germline CDR1 reads SGHRS; CDR2 reads YFSETQ. In DNA, the CDR3 is TGCGCCAGCAGCTTCCGCCTACCTCAAGAGACCCAGTACTTC. Translation gives CASSFRLPQETQYF.

The chain uses TRBV7-9 and TRBJ2-2; D not resolved. Trimming shortened V by 2 bases and J by 2 bases, and 9 bases separated the two germline ends. The CDR3 sequence is 15 residues long. Per the germline V gene, CDR1 is SEHNR and CDR2 is FQNEAQ (reference sequence). CDR3 residues: CASSLLQFNTGELFF. CDR3 bases: TGTGCCAGCAGCTTACTACAGTTCAACACCGGGGAGCTGTTTTTT. Complete variable domain (other parts from reference TRBV7-9 and TRBJ2-2): DTGVSQNPRHKITKRGQNVTFRCDPISEHNRLYWYRQTLGQGPEFLTYFQNEAQLEKSRLLSDRFSAERPKGSFSTLEIQRTEQGDSAMYLCASSLLQFNTGELFFGEGSRLTVL.

This clone was detected a few times. The chain links TRBV5-8 to TRBJ1-1; D is ambiguous. This CDR3 has 16 amino acids. V dropped 0 bases and J dropped 1 base, with 13 bases sitting between them. The germline CDR1 and CDR2 sequences are SGHTS and YDEGEE. The CDR3 region is CASSLGGGRPNTEAFF. In DNA form, the CDR3 reads TGTGCCAGCAGCTTGGGGGGAGGCAGACCGAACACTGAAGCTTTCTTT.

V gene TRBV27 combines with J gene TRBJ2-7; 8 bases agree with TRBD1. This CDR3 has 17 residues. Germline values: CDR1 MNHEY, CDR2 SMNVEV (reference sequence). V trimming: 1 base; J trimming: 6 bases; junction bases outside the gene matches: 14. In DNA, the CDR3 is TGTGCCAGCAGTTTATATTGGTCCGCGGACAGGGTCTCCGAGCAGTACTTC. This encodes CASSLYWSADRVSEQYF.

This chain joins TRBV9 and TRBJ2-3; TRBD2 matches 12 bases. The CDR3 runs 18 residues. The V segment lost 4 bases and the J segment 0 bases; nucleotides outside the gene matches: 9. Germline CDR1 is SGDLS and CDR2 is YYNGEE. CDR3: CASSPGASGGASTDTQYF. In nucleotides, the CDR3 is TGTGCCAGCAGCCCTGGGGCTAGCGGGGGGGCTAGCACAGATACGCAGTATTTT.

The chain uses TRBV6-6 and TRBJ2-6, with D maybe TRBD2 (6 bases). Looked up from germline, CDR1 is MNHNY and CDR2 is SVGAGI (reference sequence). V was trimmed by 2 bases and J by 4 bases, leaving 12 bases between them. CDR3 length: 16 amino acids. CDR3 nucleotides: TGTGCCAGCAGTTACCAGGAGGGGAGGGGGGCCAACGTCCTGACTTTC. This translates into CASSYQEGRGANVLTF.

The chain is built from TRBV5-1 and TRBJ2-7; 8 bases are a match to TRBD2. Trimming cost V 6 bases and J 6 bases; bases outside gene matches: 11. The germline CDR1 and CDR2 sequences are SGHRS and YFSETQ. The CDR3 is 14 amino acids. CDR3 in amino acids: CASTPGLGSLEQYF. CDR3 sequence (DNA): TGCGCCAGCACCCCGGGACTAGGATCCCTCGAGCAGTACTTC.

This rearrangement joins TRBV10-3 to TRBJ2-5; no reliable D call. The CDR3 covers 14 residues. Looked up from germline, CDR1 is ENHRY and CDR2 is SYGVKD. V lost 10 bases and J 5 bases, leaving 20 bases between the germline ends. As DNA, the CDR3 is TGTGCCACGAGCGAAAAAGGTGGGTCGGAGACCCAGTACTTC. This translates into CATSEKGGSETQYF.

The chain is built from TRBV29-1 and TRBJ2-7; TRBD1 matches 12 bases. Germline values: CDR1 SQVTM, CDR2 ANQGSEA. The CDR3 is 13 residues long. Trimming at V came to 5 bases and at J to 5 bases, leaving 4 bases not matched to a gene. The CDR3 bases are TGCAGCGTTCGGGGACAGGGGGCCCACGAGCAGTACTTC. Protein: CSVRGQGAHEQYF.

V and J are TRBV14 and TRBJ1-1; D is uncertain. The CDR3 has 14 residues. The germline CDR1 and CDR2 sequences are SGHDN and FVKESK. Trimming took off 0 bases at V and 3 bases at J, with 8 bases between the two ends. The CDR3 DNA is TGTGCCAGCAGCCAAGAATTAGTGTACACTGAAGCTTTCTTT. Translating gives CASSQELVYTEAFF.

This sequence joins TRBV10-3 and TRBJ2-5; 9 positions match TRBD1. After removal of 10 bases from V and 9 bases from J, the junction contained 9 bases not matched to a gene. CDR3 length: 12 amino acids. Germline V gives CDR1 ENHRY, CDR2 SYGVKD. In nucleotides, the CDR3 is TGTGCCACTAGTGGACAGGGGAGGTCCCAGTACTTC. It yields the protein CATSGQGRSQYF.

The J gene is TRBJ1-2, the V gene TRBV18; 11 bases agree with TRBD1. V shed 3 bases and J 3 bases; nucleotides not matched to a gene: 3. Per germline, CDR1 KGHSH and CDR2 LQKENI. The CDR3 extends over 15 amino acids. In nucleotides, the CDR3 is TGTGCCAGCTCACCCCCGGGACAGGGGGACTATGGCTACACCTTC. Protein: CASSPPGQGDYGYTF.

A note on this clone: Sequence at one end of the junction differs from germline and may be a read error. The rearrangement uses TRBV6-1 and TRBJ1-1, with D possibly being TRBD1 (5 bases). The CDR3 loop spans 12 amino acids. Germline V lookup: CDR1 MNHNS, CDR2 SASEGT. The CDR3 nucleotides read TGTGCCAGCAGTGAAAGGCTTTGGGGCACCGTTTTT. It is translated as CASSERLWGTVF.

The chain couples TRBV4-2 to TRBJ1-1, with 7 bases identical to TRBD1. The trim removed 7 bases at V and 0 bases at J, leaving 11 bases unmatched. This CDR3 region has 16 residues. Per germline, CDR1 LGHNA and CDR2 YNFKEQ. Here the CDR3 reads CASNTGTAFMNTEAFF. The CDR3 region has the DNA TGTGCCAGCAACACAGGGACAGCATTCATGAACACTGAAGCTTTCTTT.

In the case of this clone: One end of the junction varies from germline; a read error may be responsible. Other DNA sequences from this sample encode an identical CDR3 as well. The chain has TRBV5-6 and TRBJ2-3, with TRBD2 matching over 9 bases. CDR1 and CDR2 from the germline V gene are SGHDT and YYEEEE. CDR3 length: 16 residues. The CDR3 sequence: CASSSTSGLRTDTQYF. The CDR3 nucleotides read TGCGCCAGCAGCTCGACTAGCGGATTACGCACAGATACGCAGTATTTT.

The chain recombines TRBV2 with TRBJ2-2, with 7 bases aligning to TRBD1. CDR3 length equals 15 residues. CDR1 SNHLY and CDR2 FYNNEI come from the germline V gene. Germline trimming cut 6 bases from V and 2 bases from J; bases unmatched to any gene: 6. CDR3 nucleotides: TGTGCCAGCAGATACAGGGGCCTAAACACCGGGGAGCTGTTTTTT. Translation gives CASRYRGLNTGELFF.

CDR3 sequence (DNA): TGTGCCAGCAGCTCTTCACTTCGTATGGGACACCTCTATGGCTACACCTTC. The encoded protein is CASSSSLRMGHLYGYTF. The rearrangement joins TRBV11-2 to TRBJ1-2; maybe TRBD1 (6 bases). Deletions cut 4 bases from V and 4 bases from J, with 22 bases between. Per germline, CDR1 SGHAT and CDR2 FQNNGV. CDR3 length: 17 residues.

A note on this clone: The same CDR3 can be traced to other DNA sequences in this sample. This chain uses TRBV5-5 with TRBJ1-2; 11 bases line up with TRBD1. This CDR3 region has 13 residues. V lost 4 bases, J lost 6 bases, and 2 bases stayed unmatched. Germline CDR1 and CDR2: SGHKS and YYEKEE (reference sequence). The CDR3 coding sequence is TGTGCCAGCAGCCTGGGACAGGGGGATGGCTACACCTTC. Amino acids: CASSLGQGDGYTF.